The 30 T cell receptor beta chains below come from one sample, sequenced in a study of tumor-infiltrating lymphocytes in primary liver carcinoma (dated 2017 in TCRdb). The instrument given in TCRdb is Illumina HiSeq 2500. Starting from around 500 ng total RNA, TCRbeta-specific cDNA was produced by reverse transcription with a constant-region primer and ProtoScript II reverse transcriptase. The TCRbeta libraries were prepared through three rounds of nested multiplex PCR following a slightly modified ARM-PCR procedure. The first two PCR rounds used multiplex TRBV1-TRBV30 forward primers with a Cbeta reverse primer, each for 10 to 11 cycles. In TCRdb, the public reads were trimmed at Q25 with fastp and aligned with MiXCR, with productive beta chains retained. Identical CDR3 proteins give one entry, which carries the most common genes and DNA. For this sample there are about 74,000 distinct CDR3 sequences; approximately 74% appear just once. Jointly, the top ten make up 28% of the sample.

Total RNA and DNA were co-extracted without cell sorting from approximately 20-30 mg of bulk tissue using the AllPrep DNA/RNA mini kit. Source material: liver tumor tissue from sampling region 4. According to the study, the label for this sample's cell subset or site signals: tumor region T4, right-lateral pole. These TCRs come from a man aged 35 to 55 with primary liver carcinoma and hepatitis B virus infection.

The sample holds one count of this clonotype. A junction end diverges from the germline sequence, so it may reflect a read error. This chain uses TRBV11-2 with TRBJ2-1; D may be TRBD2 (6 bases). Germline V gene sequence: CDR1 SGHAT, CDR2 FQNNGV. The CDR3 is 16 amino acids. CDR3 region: CASSLDIGLIMGEHFF. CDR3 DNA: TGTGCCAGCAGCTTGGATATCGGACTAATCATGGGTGAGCACTTCTTC.

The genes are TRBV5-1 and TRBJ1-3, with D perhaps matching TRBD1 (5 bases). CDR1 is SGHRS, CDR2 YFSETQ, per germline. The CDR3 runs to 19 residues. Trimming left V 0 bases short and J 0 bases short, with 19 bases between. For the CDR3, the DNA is TGCGCCAGCAGCTTGGAGATGCCGGGACCTTCACGCTCTGGAAACACCATATATTTT. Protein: CASSLEMPGPSRSGNTIYF.

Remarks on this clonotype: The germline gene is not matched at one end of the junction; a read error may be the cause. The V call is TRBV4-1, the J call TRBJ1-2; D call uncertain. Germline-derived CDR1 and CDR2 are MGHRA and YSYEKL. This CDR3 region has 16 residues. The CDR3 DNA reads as TGCGCCATCAGCCAAGGTCACCAGGAAGCTTACTATGGCTACACCTTC. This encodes CAISQGHQEAYYGYTF.

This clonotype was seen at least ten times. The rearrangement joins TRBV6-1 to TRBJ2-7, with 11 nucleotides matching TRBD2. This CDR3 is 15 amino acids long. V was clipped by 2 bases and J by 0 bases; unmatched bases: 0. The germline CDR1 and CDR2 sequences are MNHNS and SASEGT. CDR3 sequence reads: CASSETSGSSYEQYF. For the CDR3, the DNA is TGTGCCAGCAGTGAAACTAGCGGGAGCTCCTACGAGCAGTACTTC.

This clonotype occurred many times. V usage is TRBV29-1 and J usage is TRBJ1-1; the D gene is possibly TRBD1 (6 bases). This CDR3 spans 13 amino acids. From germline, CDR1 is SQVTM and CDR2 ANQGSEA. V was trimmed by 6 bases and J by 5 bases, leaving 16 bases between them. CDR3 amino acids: CSVQKQGGTEAFF. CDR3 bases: TGCAGCGTCCAAAAACAGGGCGGGACTGAAGCTTTCTTT.

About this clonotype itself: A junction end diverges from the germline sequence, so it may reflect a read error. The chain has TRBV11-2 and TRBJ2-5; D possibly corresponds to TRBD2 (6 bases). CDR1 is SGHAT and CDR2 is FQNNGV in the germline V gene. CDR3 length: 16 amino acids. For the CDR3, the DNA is TGTCCCAGCAGCATAGTCCCGGCAAGCGGGCAAGAGACCCAGTACTTC. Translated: CPSSIVPASGQETQYF. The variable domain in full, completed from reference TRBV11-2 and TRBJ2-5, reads EAGVAQSPRYKIIEKRQSVAFWCNPISGHATLYWYQQILGQGPKLLIQFQNNGVVDDSQLPKDRFSAERLKGVDSTLKIQPAKLEDSAVYLCPSSIVPASGQETQYFGPGTRLLVL.

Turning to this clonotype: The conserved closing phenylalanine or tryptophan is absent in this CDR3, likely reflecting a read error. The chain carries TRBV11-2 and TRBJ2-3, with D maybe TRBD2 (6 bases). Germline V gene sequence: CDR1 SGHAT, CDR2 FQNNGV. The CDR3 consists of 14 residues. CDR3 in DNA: TGTGTCGGAGGGGCACGGGAGCCCGCAAATACGCAGTATTCT. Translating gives CVGGAREPANTQYS.

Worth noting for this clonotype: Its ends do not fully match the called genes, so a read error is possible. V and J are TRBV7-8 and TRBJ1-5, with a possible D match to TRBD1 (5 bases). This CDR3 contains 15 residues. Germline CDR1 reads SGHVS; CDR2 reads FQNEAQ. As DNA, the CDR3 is TGTGCCAGTACTGGGGGTAGCTATAGCAATCAGCTCCAGCATTTT. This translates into CASTGGSYSNQLQHF.

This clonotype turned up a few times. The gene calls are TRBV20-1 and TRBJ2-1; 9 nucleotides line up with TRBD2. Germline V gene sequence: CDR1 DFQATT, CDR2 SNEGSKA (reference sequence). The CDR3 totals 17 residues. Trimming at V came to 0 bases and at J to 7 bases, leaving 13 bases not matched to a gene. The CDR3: CSARDGRASGNRNEQFF. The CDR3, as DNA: TGCAGTGCTAGAGATGGGCGGGCTAGCGGGAATCGTAATGAGCAGTTCTTC.

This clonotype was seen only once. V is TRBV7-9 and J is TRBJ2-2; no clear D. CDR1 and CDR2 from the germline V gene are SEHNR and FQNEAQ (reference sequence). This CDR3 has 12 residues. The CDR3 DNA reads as TGTACCAACAGCTCAAACACCGGGGAGCTGTTTTTT. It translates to CTNSSNTGELFF.

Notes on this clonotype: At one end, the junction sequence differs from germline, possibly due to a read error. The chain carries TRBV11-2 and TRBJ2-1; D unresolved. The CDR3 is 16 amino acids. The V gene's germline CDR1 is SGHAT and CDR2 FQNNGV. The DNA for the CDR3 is TGTGCCAGCAGCTTAGATATCGGAGTAGCCATGGGTGAGCAGGTCTTC. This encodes CASSLDIGVAMGEQVF.

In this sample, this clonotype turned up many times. CDR3 DNA: TGCAGCGTTGATCCCTCTAGCGGTTCCTACAATGAGCAGTTCTTC. It specifies CSVDPSSGSYNEQFF. The chain recombines TRBV29-1 with TRBJ2-1, with 7 bases identical to TRBD2. V lost 3 bases and J lost 1; bases outside the gene matches: 6. The CDR3 has 15 amino acids. Germline V CDR1 and CDR2: SQVTM, ANQGSEA.

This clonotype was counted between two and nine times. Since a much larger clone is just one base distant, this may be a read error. In DNA form, the CDR3 reads TGTGCCAGCAGCAGACCTGGAAACACCACATATTTT. Protein sequence: CASSRPGNTTYF. J is TRBJ1-3 and V is TRBV12-3 or TRBV12-4, with no clear D. The CDR3 runs to 12 residues.

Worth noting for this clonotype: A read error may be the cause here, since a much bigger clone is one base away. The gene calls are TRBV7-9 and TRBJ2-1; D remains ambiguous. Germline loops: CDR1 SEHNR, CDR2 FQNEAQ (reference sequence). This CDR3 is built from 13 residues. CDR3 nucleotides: TGTGCCAGCAGCTCGCAGATTAGCAATGAGCAGTTATTC. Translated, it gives CASSSQISNEQLF.

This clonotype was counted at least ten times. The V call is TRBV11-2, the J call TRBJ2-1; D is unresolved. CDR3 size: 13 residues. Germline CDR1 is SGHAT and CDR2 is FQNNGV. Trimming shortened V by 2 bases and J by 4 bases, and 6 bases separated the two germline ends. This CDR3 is CASSLLGYNEQFF. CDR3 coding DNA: TGTGCCAGCAGCTTACTGGGGTACAATGAGCAGTTCTTC.

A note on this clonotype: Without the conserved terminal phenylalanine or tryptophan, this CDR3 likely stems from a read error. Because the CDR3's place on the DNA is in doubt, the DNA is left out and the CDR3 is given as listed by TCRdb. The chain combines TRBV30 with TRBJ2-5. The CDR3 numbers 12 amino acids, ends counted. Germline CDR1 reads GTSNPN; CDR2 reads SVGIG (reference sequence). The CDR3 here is CAWSGGLETRYL.

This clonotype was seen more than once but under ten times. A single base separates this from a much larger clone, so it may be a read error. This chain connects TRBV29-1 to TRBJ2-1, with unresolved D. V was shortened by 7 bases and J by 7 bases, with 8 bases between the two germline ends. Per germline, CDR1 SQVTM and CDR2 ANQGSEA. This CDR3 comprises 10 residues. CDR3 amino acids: CSADQNEQFF. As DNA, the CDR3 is TGCAGCGCTGATCAGAATGAGCAGTTCTTC.

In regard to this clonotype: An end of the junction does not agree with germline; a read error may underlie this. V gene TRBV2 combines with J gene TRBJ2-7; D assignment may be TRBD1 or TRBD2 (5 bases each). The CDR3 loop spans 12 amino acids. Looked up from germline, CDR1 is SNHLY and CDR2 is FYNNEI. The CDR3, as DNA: TGTGCCAGCAGTGTCCGGGGCGGCGAACAGTGCTTC. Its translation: CASSVRGGEQCF. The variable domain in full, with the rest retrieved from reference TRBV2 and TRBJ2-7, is EPEVTQTPSHQVTQMGQEVILRCVPISNHLYFYWYRQILGQKVEFLVSFYNNEISEKSEIFDDQFSVERPDGSNFTLKIRSTKLEDSAMYFCASSVRGGEQCFGPGTRLTVT.

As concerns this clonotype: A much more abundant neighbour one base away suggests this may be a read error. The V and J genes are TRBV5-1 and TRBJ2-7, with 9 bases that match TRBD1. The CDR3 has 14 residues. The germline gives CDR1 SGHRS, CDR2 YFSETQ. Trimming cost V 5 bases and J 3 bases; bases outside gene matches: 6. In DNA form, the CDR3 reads TGCGCCAGCAGAAACGGGACAGGGTTCTACGAGCAGTACTTC. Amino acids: CASRNGTGFYEQYF.

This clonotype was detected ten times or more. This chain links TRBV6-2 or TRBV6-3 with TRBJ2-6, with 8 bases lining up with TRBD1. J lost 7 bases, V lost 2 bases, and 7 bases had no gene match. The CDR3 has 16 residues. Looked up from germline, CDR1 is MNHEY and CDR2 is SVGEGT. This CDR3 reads CASSYPGQGRANVLTF. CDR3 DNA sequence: TGTGCCAGCAGTTACCCCGGACAGGGTCGTGCCAACGTCCTGACTTTC.

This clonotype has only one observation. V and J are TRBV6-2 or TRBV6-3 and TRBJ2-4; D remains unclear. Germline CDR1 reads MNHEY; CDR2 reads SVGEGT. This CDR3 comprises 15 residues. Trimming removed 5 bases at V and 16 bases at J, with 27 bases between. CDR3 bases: TGTGCCAGCAGTACTTTTGGAGTAGACAAAAACATTGACTACTTC. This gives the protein CASSTFGVDKNIDYF.

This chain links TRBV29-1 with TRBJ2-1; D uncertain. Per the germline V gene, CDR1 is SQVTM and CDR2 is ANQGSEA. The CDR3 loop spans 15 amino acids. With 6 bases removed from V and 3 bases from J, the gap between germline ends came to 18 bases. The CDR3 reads CSVRPPSSFYNEQFF. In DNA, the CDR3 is TGCAGCGTGAGGCCTCCTTCCAGTTTCTACAATGAGCAGTTCTTC.

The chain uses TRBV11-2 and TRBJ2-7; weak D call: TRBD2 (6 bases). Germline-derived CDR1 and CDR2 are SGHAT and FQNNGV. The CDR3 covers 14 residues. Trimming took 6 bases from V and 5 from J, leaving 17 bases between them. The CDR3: CASRSRDSAHEQYF. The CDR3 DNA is TGTGCCAGCAGATCCCGGGACTCGGCCCACGAGCAGTACTTC.

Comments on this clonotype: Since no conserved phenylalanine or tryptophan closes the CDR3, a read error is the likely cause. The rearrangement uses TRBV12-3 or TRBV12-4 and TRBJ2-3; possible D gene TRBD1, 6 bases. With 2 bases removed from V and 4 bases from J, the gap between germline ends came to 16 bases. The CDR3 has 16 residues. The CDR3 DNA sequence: TGTGCCAGCAGTTTAACCTTGGACAGAAACGCAGATACGCAGTATCTT. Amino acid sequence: CASSLTLDRNADTQYL.

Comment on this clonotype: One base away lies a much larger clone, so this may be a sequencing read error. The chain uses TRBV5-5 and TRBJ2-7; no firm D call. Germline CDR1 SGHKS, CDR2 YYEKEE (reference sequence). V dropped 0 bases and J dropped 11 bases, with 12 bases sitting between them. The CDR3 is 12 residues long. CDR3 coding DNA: TGTGCCAGCAGCTTGGACCTAACGGTCGAGTACTTC. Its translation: CASSLDLTVEYF.

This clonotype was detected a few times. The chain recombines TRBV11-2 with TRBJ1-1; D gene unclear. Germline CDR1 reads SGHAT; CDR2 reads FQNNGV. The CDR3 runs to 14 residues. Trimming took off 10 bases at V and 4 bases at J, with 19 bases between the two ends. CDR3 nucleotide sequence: TGTGCCAACGGCTTAGAGTACGGCGTCACTGAAGCTTTCTTT. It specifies CANGLEYGVTEAFF.

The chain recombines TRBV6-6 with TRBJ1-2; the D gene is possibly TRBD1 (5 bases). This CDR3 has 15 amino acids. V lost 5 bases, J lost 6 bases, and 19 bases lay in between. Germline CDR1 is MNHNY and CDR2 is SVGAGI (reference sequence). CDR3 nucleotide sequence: TGTGCCAGCAGTCCCGCCCGGGATAGGGGAGATGGCTACACCTTC. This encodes CASSPARDRGDGYTF.

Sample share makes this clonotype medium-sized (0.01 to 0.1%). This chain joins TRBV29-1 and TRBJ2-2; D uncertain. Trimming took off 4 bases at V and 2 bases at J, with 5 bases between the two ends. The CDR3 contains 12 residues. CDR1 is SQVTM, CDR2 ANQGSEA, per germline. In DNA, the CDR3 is TGCAGCGTTGCTACAAACACCGGGGAGCTGTTTTTT. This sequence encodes CSVATNTGELFF.

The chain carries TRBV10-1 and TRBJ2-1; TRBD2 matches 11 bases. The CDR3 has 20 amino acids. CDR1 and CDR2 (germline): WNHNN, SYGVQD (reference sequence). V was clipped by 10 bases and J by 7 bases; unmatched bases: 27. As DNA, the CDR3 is TGCGCCATTAGTGAGAGGTTGGGGGGCCTGACTAGCGGGACTATTAATGAGCAGTTCTTC. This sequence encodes CAISERLGGLTSGTINEQFF.

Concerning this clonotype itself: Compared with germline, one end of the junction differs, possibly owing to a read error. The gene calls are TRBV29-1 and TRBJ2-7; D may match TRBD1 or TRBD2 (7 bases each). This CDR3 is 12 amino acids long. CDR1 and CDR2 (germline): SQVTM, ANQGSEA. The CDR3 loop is CSVRGGGGEQCF. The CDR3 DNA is TGCAGCGTCCGAGGGGGCGGGGGCGAGCAGTGCTTC.